The 31 T cell receptor beta chains below come from one sample, sequenced in a study of T cell responses to AZD1222 COVID-19 vaccine. Some clones are missing from TCRdb's copy, which holds only in-frame ones; the method was immunoSEQ multiplex PCR. The data show 84,000 or so clones, with 70% to 90% seen just once and approximately 1.5% held by the top ten. The sample consisted of peripheral blood, taken on day 0 of AZD1222 vaccination. These receptor sequences come from an adult in good health.

This chain links TRBV7-8 with TRBJ1-2, with no clear D. The CDR3 is made up of 13 amino acids. V lost 2 bases, J lost 10 bases, and 14 bases lay in between. The germline V gene has CDR1 SGHVS and CDR2 FQNEAQ. The CDR3 spells CASSLWPAKAYTF. The DNA for the CDR3 is TGTGCCAGCAGCTTATGGCCCGCGAAGGCCTACACCTTC.

The chain couples TRBV7-3 to TRBJ1-1; 7 nucleotides line up with TRBD1. Germline V CDR1 and CDR2: SGHTA, FQGTGA. This CDR3 spans 16 amino acids. Unmatched junction bases numbered 10, after V lost 5 bases and J lost 1 base. The CDR3 nucleotides read TGTGCCAGCAGCGACACCGGGACAGCCCAGAACACTGAAGCTTTCTTT. Translation: CASSDTGTAQNTEAFF.

This clone has a handful of counts. In DNA, the CDR3 is TGTGCCAGCAGCCCGAGACAGGGCCGCTCTGGAAACACCATATATTTT. It specifies CASSPRQGRSGNTIYF. The chain uses TRBV13 and TRBJ1-3, with 7 bases matching TRBD1. Per germline, CDR1 PRHDT and CDR2 FYEKMQ (reference sequence). This CDR3 comprises 16 residues. The V segment lost 5 bases and the J segment 0 bases; nucleotides outside the gene matches: 7.

The rearrangement joins TRBV7-6 to TRBJ2-5; the D is unclear. Germline V gene data show CDR1 as SGHVS and CDR2 as FNYEAQ. This CDR3 contains 15 residues. V lost 5 bases, J lost 1 base, and 14 bases lay in between. The CDR3 loop is CASSDNRLVQETQYF. The CDR3 DNA reads TGTGCCAGCAGCGATAACCGACTGGTCCAAGAGACCCAGTACTTC.

V and J are TRBV7-9 and TRBJ1-1; TRBD1 might be the D (5 bases). V lost 5 bases and J lost 6, with 22 bases in between. CDR1 is SEHNR, CDR2 FQNEAQ, per germline (reference sequence). This CDR3 comprises 16 residues. The CDR3 here is CASSRSGVEGLPEAFF. DNA of the CDR3: TGTGCCAGCAGCCGCAGTGGGGTCGAGGGGCTCCCTGAAGCTTTCTTT.

The V and J genes are TRBV7-9 and TRBJ1-6, with D uncertain. Germline V gives CDR1 SEHNR, CDR2 FQNEAQ (reference sequence). The CDR3 sequence is 14 residues long. V shed 5 bases and J shed 10 bases, with 15 bases lying between them. The CDR3 coding sequence is TGTGCCAGCAGCGCCGAGTTTTCGAGCTCACCCCTCCACTTT. Amino acid sequence: CASSAEFSSSPLHF.

V and J are TRBV18 and TRBJ1-1; D is undetermined. Trimming removed 1 base from V and 10 bases from J, with 16 bases in between. Germline CDR1 reads KGHSH; CDR2 reads LQKENI. There are 14 residues in the CDR3. As DNA, the CDR3 is TGTGCCAGCTCACCACGAGGGCAGGAAGGAGGAGCTTTCTTT. Protein sequence: CASSPRGQEGGAFF.

This clone was found a few times. This rearrangement joins TRBV19 to TRBJ1-2, with 7 bases fitting TRBD1. Looked up from germline, CDR1 is LNHDA and CDR2 is SQIVND (reference sequence). CDR3 length: 15 amino acids. V lost 2 bases to trimming and J lost 3 bases; unmatched junction nucleotides: 6. The CDR3 DNA sequence: TGTGCCAGTAGTATAACCCTCGACAGGGACTATGGCTACACCTTC. Translation gives CASSITLDRDYGYTF.

The chain uses TRBV2 and TRBJ2-7, with D unclear. V was cut by 5 bases and J by 3 bases, with 8 bases left in between. The CDR3 covers 12 residues. Germline CDR1 SNHLY, CDR2 FYNNEI. As DNA, the CDR3 is TGTGCCAGCAGTTCGGACGGCTACGAGCAGTACTTC. This translates into CASSSDGYEQYF.

V is TRBV4-1 and J is TRBJ1-2; 8 bases map to TRBD1. This CDR3 is 16 amino acids long. Germline trimming cut 6 bases from V and 4 bases from J; bases unmatched to any gene: 13. From germline, CDR1 is MGHRA and CDR2 YSYEKL. The CDR3 sequence: CASSRPTDRVAYGYTF. The CDR3 DNA follows: TGCGCCAGCAGTCGCCCTACGGACAGGGTGGCCTATGGCTACACCTTC.

The chain is built from TRBV6-4 and TRBJ1-5; D gene ambiguous. CDR1 and CDR2 (germline): MRHNA, SNTAGT. V was trimmed by 8 bases and J by 2 bases, leaving 7 bases between them. CDR3 length: 12 amino acids. Written as DNA, the CDR3 is TGTGCCAGCCCCAAATGCAATCAGCCCCAGCATTTT. Its protein product is CASPKCNQPQHF.

This clone was found a few times. J is TRBJ1-5 and V is TRBV27; tentative D call: TRBD1 (6 bases). Trimming cost V 5 bases and J 5 bases, with 16 bases left between them. Germline V CDR1 and CDR2: MNHEY, SMNVEV (reference sequence). This CDR3 region has 15 residues. This chain's CDR3 is CASSLVQGNDQPQHF. CDR3 nucleotide sequence: TGTGCCAGCAGTCTCGTACAGGGTAACGATCAGCCCCAGCATTTT.

This sequence joins TRBV18 and TRBJ2-7; D is perhaps TRBD2 (5 bases). The V gene's germline CDR1 is KGHSH and CDR2 LQKENI. V lost 2 bases, J lost 7 bases, and 12 bases lay in between. This CDR3 spans 13 amino acids. CDR3 amino acids: CASSPGLSGEQYF. The CDR3 region has the DNA TGTGCCAGCTCACCAGGCCTATCGGGGGAGCAGTACTTC.

This chain links TRBV12-5 with TRBJ2-1; D is unresolved. This CDR3 is built from 13 residues. Trimming removed 8 bases at V and 3 bases at J, with 11 bases between. CDR1 is LGHNT and CDR2 is FRNRAP in the germline V gene. CDR3 nucleotides: TGTGCTAGTATGGGATCTGACTACAATGAGCAGTTCTTC. Translation: CASMGSDYNEQFF. The full variable domain, its missing parts supplied by reference TRBV12-5 and TRBJ2-1, is DARVTQTPRHKVTEMGQEVTMRCQPILGHNTVFWYRQTMMQGLELLAYFRNRAPLDDSGMPKDRFSAEMPDATLATLKIQPSEPRDSAVYFCASMGSDYNEQFFGPGTRLTVL.

This chain links TRBV10-3 with TRBJ1-5, with D perhaps TRBD1 (5 bases). The CDR3 totals 14 residues. V was clipped by 3 bases and J by 7 bases, with 13 bases between them. The V gene's germline CDR1 is ENHRY and CDR2 SYGVKD. The CDR3 DNA reads TGTGCCATCAGTGATGGAGACAGTCTACAGCCCCAGCATTTT. Protein product: CAISDGDSLQPQHF.

The chain carries TRBV19 and TRBJ2-3, with 11 bases that match TRBD1. This CDR3 region has 15 residues. The junction had 7 bases not matched to a gene; V was cut back by 7 bases and J by 4 bases. Germline V CDR1 and CDR2: LNHDA, SQIVND (reference sequence). This chain's CDR3 is CASKPPGQGADTQYF. The CDR3 region has the DNA TGTGCCAGTAAACCTCCGGGACAGGGGGCAGATACGCAGTATTTT.

The table lists this clone with a count of one. V usage is TRBV27 and J usage is TRBJ2-2; the D is unclear. The V end was cut by 5 bases, the J end by 7 bases, with 14 bases between. The germline gives CDR1 MNHEY, CDR2 SMNVEV (reference sequence). The CDR3 is made up of 14 amino acids. CDR3 protein: CASSQPPVFGELFF. The CDR3 DNA follows: TGTGCCAGCAGTCAACCGCCGGTCTTCGGGGAGCTGTTTTTT.

The chain recombines TRBV7-2 with TRBJ1-5, with TRBD1 as a possible D gene (5 bases). Germline V gives CDR1 SGHTA, CDR2 FQGNSA. The V and J ends lost 6 bases and 3 bases respectively, with 12 bases between them. The CDR3 sequence is 14 residues long. The CDR3 nucleotides are TGTGCCAGCAGTCCGGGACGGACCAATCAGCCCCAGCATTTT. It yields the protein CASSPGRTNQPQHF. The full variable domain, completed using reference TRBV7-2 and TRBJ1-5, is GAGVSQSPSNKVTEKGKDVELRCDPISGHTALYWYRQSLGQGLEFLIYFQGNSAPDKSGLPSDRFSAERTGGSVSTLTIQRTQQEDSAVYLCASSPGRTNQPQHFGDGTRLSIL.

The J gene is TRBJ2-2, the V gene TRBV18, with D perhaps being TRBD1 or TRBD2 (5 bases each). Germline values: CDR1 KGHSH, CDR2 LQKENI. This CDR3 region has 14 residues. V was trimmed by 0 bases and J by 4 bases, leaving 6 bases between them. CDR3 protein: CASSPPGRTGELFF. The CDR3 nucleotides read TGTGCCAGCTCACCACCGGGACGCACCGGGGAGCTGTTTTTT. Variable domain in full (rest from reference TRBV18 and TRBJ2-2): NAGVMQNPRHLVRRRGQEARLRCSPMKGHSHVYWYRQLPEEGLKFMVYLQKENIIDESGMPKERFSAEFPKEGPSILRIQQVVRGDSAAYFCASSPPGRTGELFFGEGSRLTVL.

The chain links TRBV9 to TRBJ2-1; TRBD2 agrees at 8 bases. Looked up from germline, CDR1 is SGDLS and CDR2 is YYNGEE. Losses at the gene ends were 0 bases for V and 0 bases for J; bases not matched to a gene: 2. This CDR3 is built from 16 residues. CDR3 sequence: CASSVGSGTSYNEQFF. The DNA for the CDR3 is TGTGCCAGCAGCGTAGGTAGCGGGACCTCCTACAATGAGCAGTTCTTC.

This rearrangement joins TRBV27 to TRBJ1-1; D remains unclear. Germline CDR1 and CDR2: MNHEY and SMNVEV (reference sequence). Trimming cost V 4 bases and J 8 bases, with 14 bases left between them. The CDR3 is 13 residues long. The CDR3 region is CASSSIIIPEAFF. The DNA for the CDR3 is TGTGCCAGCAGTTCTATTATCATCCCCGAAGCTTTCTTT.

J is TRBJ2-3 and V is TRBV12-5; the D gene is possibly TRBD2 (5 bases). Trimming cost V 0 bases and J 2 bases, with 9 bases left between them. CDR3 size: 15 residues. The germline V gene has CDR1 LGHNT and CDR2 FRNRAP. CDR3 amino acids: CASGLVTGSTDTQYF. The CDR3 region has the DNA TGTGCTAGTGGTTTGGTAACGGGATCCACAGATACGCAGTATTTT.

The genes are TRBV6-5 and TRBJ2-7; 11 nucleotides align to TRBD2. With V trimmed by 2 bases and J by 6 bases, 6 bases remained unmatched. The germline V gene encodes CDR1 MNHEY and CDR2 SVGAGI. This CDR3 is 15 amino acids long. Here the CDR3 DNA reads TGTGCCAGCAGTTACACGACTAGCGGGATCGCCGAGCAGTACTTC. It is translated as CASSYTTSGIAEQYF.

The rearrangement joins TRBV3-1 (or the pseudogene TRBV3-2) to TRBJ2-5; D unresolved. The germline V and J ends were trimmed by 5 bases and 3 bases, with 7 bases remaining between them. The CDR3 totals 12 residues. The germline V gene has CDR1 LGHDT and CDR2 YNNKEL (reference sequence). The CDR3 sequence: CASSDGKETQYF. The CDR3 DNA reads TGTGCCAGCAGCGACGGAAAAGAGACCCAGTACTTC.

The CDR3 nucleotides are TGTGCCAGTAGTCCAATAGGGAGGTCCGGGGAGCTGTTTTTT. It is translated as CASSPIGRSGELFF. This chain uses TRBV19 with TRBJ2-2; D might be TRBD2 (6 bases). The CDR3 sequence is 14 residues long. From germline, CDR1 is LNHDA and CDR2 SQIVND (reference sequence). V lost 5 bases and J lost 6, with 13 bases in between.

V gene TRBV5-1 combines with J gene TRBJ2-2, with D perhaps matching TRBD1 (5 bases). Germline V CDR1 and CDR2: SGHRS, YFSETQ. The CDR3 runs to 14 residues. V was shortened by 2 bases and J by 5 bases, with 10 bases between the two germline ends. The CDR3 is CASSLDSTTGELFF. CDR3 bases: TGCGCCAGCAGCTTAGACAGCACTACCGGGGAGCTGTTTTTT.

The chain employs TRBV19 and TRBJ2-4; TRBD2 matches 7 bases. Germline V gene data show CDR1 as LNHDA and CDR2 as SQIVND (reference sequence). CDR3 length: 14 amino acids. V lost 10 bases and J lost 3; bases outside the gene matches: 9. CDR3 sequence (DNA): TGTGCCACCCGACCGGGAGGTGACAAAAACATTCAGTACTTC. Residues: CATRPGGDKNIQYF. Full variable domain (missing parts from reference TRBV19 and TRBJ2-4): DGGITQSPKYLFRKEGQNVTLSCEQNLNHDAMYWYRQDPGQGLRLIYYSQIVNDFQKGDIAEGYSVSREKKESFPLTVTSAQKNPTAFYLCATRPGGDKNIQYFGAGTRLSVL.

The sample holds one count of this clone. The chain carries TRBV30 and TRBJ2-1, with D possibly matching TRBD2 (7 bases). The CDR3 runs to 13 residues. V lost 2 bases to trimming and J lost 6 bases, with 11 bases between them. The V gene's germline CDR1 is GTSNPN and CDR2 SVGIG (reference sequence). This CDR3 is CAWSRGEGNEQFF. In nucleotides, the CDR3 is TGTGCCTGGAGTAGGGGGGAGGGCAATGAGCAGTTCTTC.

The chain combines TRBV11-2 with TRBJ1-2; D is ambiguous. Trimming removed 0 bases at V and 8 bases at J, with 10 bases between. CDR3 length equals 13 residues. Germline assignment: CDR1 SGHAT and CDR2 FQNNGV. The CDR3 DNA reads TGTGCCAGCAGCTTAGACAGGAGGATAGGCTACACCTTC. Residues: CASSLDRRIGYTF.

The chain joins TRBV7-2 to TRBJ2-7; D call uncertain. In germline, CDR1 is SGHTA, CDR2 FQGNSA. The ends were cut back, 5 bases at V and 3 bases at J, with 8 bases in the middle. The CDR3 consists of 12 residues. The CDR3 DNA follows: TGTGCCAGCAGCCTTGACCTCTACGAGCAGTACTTC. The encoded protein is CASSLDLYEQYF.

The chain uses TRBV7-2 and TRBJ2-1, with D unresolved. CDR3 length: 16 amino acids. Germline values: CDR1 SGHTA, CDR2 FQGNSA. V was cut by 0 bases and J by 2 bases, with 11 bases left in between. This CDR3 is CASSLAGQSPYNEQFF. DNA of the CDR3: TGTGCCAGCAGCTTAGCTGGGCAGAGCCCCTACAATGAGCAGTTCTTC.